Below, 4 T cell receptor beta chains from the same sample are listed, as sequenced in a study of T cells in Graves' hyperthyroidism and ophthalmopathy. Using RNA transcripts as the source, TCR beta CDR3 regions were amplified. A first-round RT-PCR of the TCR CDR3 used the HTBI primer set. TCRdb ran MiXCR on the multiplex PCR reads and lists one entry per CDR3 protein. The table has hundreds of thousands of distinct CDR3 sequences, 45% seen once; the top ten hold about 7%. Sequencing used peripheral blood or thyroid tissue (not recorded which). These receptors originate from an adult man with Graves' disease, either hyperthyroidism or ophthalmopathy (not recorded which).

V and J are TRBV20-1 and TRBJ1-1; 8 nucleotides align to TRBD1. CDR3 size: 13 residues. Germline CDR1 is DFQATT and CDR2 is SNEGSKA (reference sequence). V was pared by 5 bases and J by 1 base, with 3 bases of the junction left unmatched. CDR3 loop: CSAAGQGNTEAFF. For the CDR3, the DNA is TGCAGTGCTGCCGGACAGGGGAACACTGAAGCTTTCTTT.

This sequence joins TRBV24-1 and TRBJ2-7, with 7 bases aligning to TRBD1. Germline V CDR1 and CDR2: KGHDR, SFDVKD. This CDR3 is 18 amino acids long. The CDR3 here is CASGSPLGGGQEPYEQYF. CDR3 sequence (DNA): TGTGCTAGTGGTTCGCCATTAGGGGGCGGGCAGGAACCCTACGAGCAGTACTTC.

The chain couples TRBV7-2 to TRBJ1-6, with 8 bases that match TRBD1. Germline loops: CDR1 SGHTA, CDR2 FQGNSA. The V and J ends lost 5 bases and 8 bases, in that order; junction bases with no gene match: 14. There are 17 residues in the CDR3. The CDR3 DNA sequence: TGTGCCAGCAGCCAAGATGGCAGGGGGCGAGCTTATTCACCCCTCCACTTT. Encoded protein: CASSQDGRGRAYSPLHF. Complete variable domain (other parts from reference TRBV7-2 and TRBJ1-6): GAGVSQSPSNKVTEKGKDVELRCDPISGHTALYWYRQSLGQGLEFLIYFQGNSAPDKSGLPSDRFSAERTGGSVSTLTIQRTQQEDSAVYLCASSQDGRGRAYSPLHFGNGTRLTVT.

This clonotype was recorded many times. The CDR3 is CASSQDRDRPYGYTF. The CDR3 DNA reads as TGTGCCAGCAGCCAAGACCGGGACCGCCCCTATGGCTACACCTTC. The genes are TRBV14 and TRBJ1-2; D might be TRBD1 (5 bases). Germline assignment: CDR1 SGHDN and CDR2 FVKESK. CDR3 size: 15 residues. The V gene lost 0 bases and the J gene lost 4 bases, with 12 bases spanning the gap.